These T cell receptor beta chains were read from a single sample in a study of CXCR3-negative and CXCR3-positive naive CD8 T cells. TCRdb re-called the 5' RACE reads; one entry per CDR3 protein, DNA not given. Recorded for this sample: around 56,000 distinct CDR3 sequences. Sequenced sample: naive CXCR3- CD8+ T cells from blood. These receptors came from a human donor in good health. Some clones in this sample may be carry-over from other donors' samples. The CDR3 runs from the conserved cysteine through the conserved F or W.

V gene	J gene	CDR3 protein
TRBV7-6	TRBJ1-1	CASSTQGANTEAFF
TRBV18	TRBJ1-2	CASSPSEPGYYGYTF
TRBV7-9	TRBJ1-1	CASSLLGISEAFF
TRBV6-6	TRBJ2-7	CASTQGSEQYF
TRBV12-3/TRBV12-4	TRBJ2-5	CASKPSGGSQETQYF
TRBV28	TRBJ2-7	CASGTSGGYPYEQYF
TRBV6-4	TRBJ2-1	CASSYTSYNEQFF
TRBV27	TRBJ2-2	CATRLDTGELFF
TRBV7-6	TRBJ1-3	CASSADRGRGNTIYF
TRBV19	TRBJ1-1	CASTEGMNTEAFF
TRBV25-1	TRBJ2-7	CASSDTGTRSYEQYF
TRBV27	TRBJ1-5	CASSNQGAVNQPQHF
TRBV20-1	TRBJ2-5	CSARDLGMGQETQYF
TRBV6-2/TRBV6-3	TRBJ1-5	CASSGTDRSNQPQHF
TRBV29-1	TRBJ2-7	CSVEGEQFYEQYF
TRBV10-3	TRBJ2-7	CAISEGQLTYEQYF
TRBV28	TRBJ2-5	CASSFPTGGAQYF
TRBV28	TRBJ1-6	CASSFVRTIDSPLHF
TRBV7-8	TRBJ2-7	CASSLASGPNLEQYF
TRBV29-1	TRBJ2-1	CSVVTGGSYNEQFF
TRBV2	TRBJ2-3	CASSPRPPDTQYF
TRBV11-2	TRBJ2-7	CASSFYSSPRDSSYEQYF
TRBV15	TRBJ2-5	CATSRDLEGSETQYF
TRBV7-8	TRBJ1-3	CASSSTGTGGNTIYF
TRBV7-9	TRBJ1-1	CASSSGQGLGTEAFF
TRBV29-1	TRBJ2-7	CSVVQDTYEQYF
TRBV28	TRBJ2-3	CASSHRGSYGTDTQYF
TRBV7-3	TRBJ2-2	CASSPRDAGVGELFF
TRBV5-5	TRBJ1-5	CASSLNPYPKEYSNQPQHF
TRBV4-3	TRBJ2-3	CASSSGTSGPDTQYF
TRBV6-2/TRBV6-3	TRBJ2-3	CASSYHEADTQYF
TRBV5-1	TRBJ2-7	CASSLSSGQHYEQYF
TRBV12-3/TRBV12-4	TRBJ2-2	CASSFRPALNTGELFF
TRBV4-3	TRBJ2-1	CASSQELGAGGPYNEQFF
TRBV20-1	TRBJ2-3	CSAREQGDSTDTQYF
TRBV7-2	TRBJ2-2	CASSLDGGRGQGPTGELFF
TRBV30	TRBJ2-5	CAWSRVSEETQYF
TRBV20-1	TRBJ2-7	CSARELAGGTYEQYF
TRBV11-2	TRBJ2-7	CASSQTGNYEQYF
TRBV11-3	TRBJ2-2	CASTQPRGLNTGELFF
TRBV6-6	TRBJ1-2	CASSYSMVSTNLSLDGYTF
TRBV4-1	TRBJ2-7	CASSPGTPYEQYF
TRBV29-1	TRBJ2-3	CSVVITDTQYF
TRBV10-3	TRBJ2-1	CAISESGGGAFNEQFF
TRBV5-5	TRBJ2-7	CASSLFSGYEQYF
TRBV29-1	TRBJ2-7	CSVGGPVGEQYF
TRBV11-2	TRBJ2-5	CASSQPGLGQETQYF
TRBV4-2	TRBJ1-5	CASSQDPGQPQHF
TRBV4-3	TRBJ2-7	CASSQDRWAERYEQYF
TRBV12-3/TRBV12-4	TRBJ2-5	CASSLATGSETQYF